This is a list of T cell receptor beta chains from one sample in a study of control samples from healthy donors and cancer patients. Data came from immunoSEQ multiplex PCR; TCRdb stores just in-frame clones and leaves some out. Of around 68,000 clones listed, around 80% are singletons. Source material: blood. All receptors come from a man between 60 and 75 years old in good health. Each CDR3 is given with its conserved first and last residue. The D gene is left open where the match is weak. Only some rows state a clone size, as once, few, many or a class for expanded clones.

CDR3: CASSLQGAGEKLFF
DNA: TGTGCCAGCAGCCTACAGGGCGCTGGTGAAAAACTGTTTTTT
size: .
V: TRBV27
D: .
J: TRBJ1-4

CDR3: CASSAAWGTTPQHF
DNA: TGTGCCAGCTCAGCCGCTTGGGGGACAACGCCCCAGCATTTT
size: .
V: TRBV18
D: .
J: TRBJ1-5

CDR3: CASGPGESAFF
DNA: TGTGCCAGCGGTCCCGGGGAGTCAGCTTTCTTT
size: many
V: TRBV12-3/TRBV12-4
D: .
J: TRBJ1-1

CDR3: CATNGQGGNTIYF
DNA: TGTGCCACCAACGGGCAGGGAGGAAACACCATATATTTT
size: .
V: TRBV19
D: .
J: TRBJ1-3

CDR3: CASSLGPAGGVNEQFF
DNA: TGTGCCAGCAGCTTGGGCCCCGCAGGGGGAGTGAATGAGCAGTTCTTC
size: .
V: TRBV5-5
D: TRBD1
J: TRBJ2-1

CDR3: CASSYSPTNTEAFF
DNA: TGTGCCAGCAGTTACTCGCCCACAAACACTGAAGCTTTCTTT
size: once
V: TRBV6-5
D: .
J: TRBJ1-1

CDR3: CASSTTGAHTDTQYF
DNA: TGTGCCAGCTCGACGACAGGGGCCCACACAGATACGCAGTATTTT
size: .
V: TRBV18
D: TRBD1
J: TRBJ2-3

CDR3: CASSLPPWEEPQETQYF
DNA: TGTGCCAGCAGCCTCCCCCCTTGGGAGGAGCCCCAAGAGACCCAGTACTTC
size: .
V: TRBV7-6
D: .
J: TRBJ2-5

CDR3: CASSRDSPYGYTF
DNA: TGTGCCAGCAGCCGGGACAGCCCATATGGCTACACCTTC
size: .
V: TRBV6-2/TRBV6-3
D: TRBD1
J: TRBJ1-2

CDR3: CASSLGSQVSGEQYF
DNA: TGTGCCAGCAGTTTAGGGTCCCAGGTGTCCGGGGAGCAGTACTTC
size: .
V: TRBV27
D: .
J: TRBJ2-7

CDR3: CASSLPVSGQGQETQYF
DNA: TGCGCCAGCAGCTTGCCGGTTTCTGGCCAGGGCCAAGAGACCCAGTACTTC
size: .
V: TRBV5-1
D: .
J: TRBJ2-5

CDR3: CASRNGGSTGNTIYF
DNA: TGTGCCAGCAGAAACGGCGGGTCGACGGGAAACACCATATATTTT
size: .
V: TRBV28
D: .
J: TRBJ1-3

CDR3: CASSLGPTGYEQYF
DNA: TGTGCCAGCAGCTTAGGACCGACGGGGTACGAGCAGTACTTC
size: few
V: TRBV7-9
D: .
J: TRBJ2-7

CDR3: CASSHGLEADTQYF
DNA: TGTGCCAGCAGTCACGGACTGGAGGCAGATACGCAGTATTTT
size: .
V: TRBV6-2/TRBV6-3
D: .
J: TRBJ2-3

CDR3: CASSFSPAGTSGTYNEQFF
DNA: TGCGCCAGCAGCTTTTCCCCCGCCGGGACTAGCGGGACCTACAATGAGCAGTTCTTC
size: .
V: TRBV5-1
D: TRBD2
J: TRBJ2-1

CDR3: CASWGDRETYNSPLHF
DNA: TGTGCCAGCTGGGGGGACAGGGAGACCTATAATTCACCCCTCCACTTT
size: .
V: TRBV5-8
D: TRBD1
J: TRBJ1-6

CDR3: CASRADRGETQYF
DNA: TGTGCCAGCAGAGCGGACAGGGGAGAGACCCAGTACTTC
size: .
V: TRBV2
D: TRBD1
J: TRBJ2-5

CDR3: CASSYALLAGYNEQFF
DNA: TGTGCCAGCAGCTACGCCCTGCTAGCGGGGTACAATGAGCAGTTCTTC
size: few
V: TRBV5-6
D: TRBD2
J: TRBJ2-1

CDR3: CASSPRQAEKLFF
DNA: TGTGCCAGCTCACCAAGACAGGCCGAAAAACTGTTTTTT
size: .
V: TRBV18
D: .
J: TRBJ1-4

CDR3: CASSEFTPFWAADTQYF
DNA: TGTGCCAGCAGTGAATTTACCCCGTTCTGGGCCGCAGATACGCAGTATTTT
size: once
V: TRBV6-1
D: .
J: TRBJ2-3

CDR3: CASSQEAMKDTQYF
DNA: TGTGCCAGCAGCCAAGAGGCGATGAAGGATACGCAGTATTTT
size: .
V: TRBV4-2
D: .
J: TRBJ2-3

CDR3: CASSQDRGNQPQHF
DNA: TGCGCCAGCAGCCAAGATCGGGGGAATCAGCCCCAGCATTTT
size: .
V: TRBV4-1
D: .
J: TRBJ1-5

CDR3: CASSSGQGTEAFF
DNA: TGTGCCAGCAGTTCGGGACAAGGCACTGAAGCTTTCTTT
size: .
V: TRBV2
D: .
J: TRBJ1-1

CDR3: CASRRDMDTQYF
DNA: TGTGCCAGCAGACGAGACATGGATACGCAGTATTTT
size: .
V: TRBV28
D: .
J: TRBJ2-3

CDR3: CASSYSGTVSEPQHF
DNA: TGTGCCAGCAGTTACTCTGGAACAGTTAGTGAACCCCAGCATTTT
size: .
V: TRBV6-2/TRBV6-3
D: .
J: TRBJ1-5

CDR3: CASSFGTSGTGVDTQYF
DNA: TGTGCCAGCAGCTTCGGGACTAGCGGGACCGGGGTTGATACGCAGTATTTT
size: few
V: TRBV7-9
D: TRBD2
J: TRBJ2-3

CDR3: CSVGLANSWEQFF
DNA: TGCAGCGTTGGACTAGCCAATTCTTGGGAGCAGTTCTTC
size: .
V: TRBV29-1
D: TRBD2
J: TRBJ2-1

CDR3: CASSSPPRGNTQYF
DNA: TGCGCCAGCAGCTCGCCCCCCAGGGGAAATACGCAGTATTTT
size: .
V: TRBV5-1
D: .
J: TRBJ2-3

CDR3: CASSLQTPNQGLARYTGELFF
DNA: TGTGCCAGCAGTCTACAGACCCCAAATCAGGGGCTAGCGCGTTACACCGGGGAGCTGTTTTTT
size: few
V: TRBV6-2/TRBV6-3
D: .
J: TRBJ2-2

CDR3: CASSLDSFQPQHF
DNA: TGTGCCAGCAGCTTAGATAGTTTTCAGCCCCAGCATTTT
size: .
V: TRBV7-9
D: .
J: TRBJ1-5

CDR3: CASSVSQREETQYF
DNA: TGTGCCAGCAGCGTATCTCAGCGGGAAGAGACCCAGTACTTC
size: .
V: TRBV9
D: .
J: TRBJ2-5

CDR3: CASSFGAGRNYEQYF
DNA: TGTGCCAGCAGCTTTGGCGCCGGCCGGAACTACGAGCAGTACTTC
size: .
V: TRBV7-2
D: .
J: TRBJ2-7

CDR3: CARAYRAGGYTF
DNA: TGTGCCCGAGCCTACAGGGCTGGTGGCTACACCTTC
size: .
V: TRBV11-3
D: .
J: TRBJ1-2

CDR3: CATSSLGQETQYF
DNA: TGTGCCACCAGCAGTCTAGGCCAAGAGACCCAGTACTTC
size: .
V: TRBV15
D: .
J: TRBJ2-5

CDR3: CAWGTGTGMAFF
DNA: TGTGCCTGGGGGACCGGGACAGGAATGGCTTTCTTT
size: .
V: TRBV30
D: TRBD1
J: TRBJ1-1

CDR3: CASSPGSSPLHF
DNA: TGTGCCAGCAGCCCCGGGAGTTCACCCCTCCACTTT
size: .
V: TRBV7-2
D: .
J: TRBJ1-6

CDR3: CASSLAPGLAGNSSYEQYF
DNA: TGTGCCAGCAGCTTAGCGCCGGGACTAGCGGGAAATTCCTCCTACGAGCAGTACTTC
size: .
V: TRBV7-9
D: TRBD2
J: TRBJ2-7

CDR3: CASSFQGEGDGYTF
DNA: TGTGCCAGCAGTTTTCAGGGGGAAGGGGATGGCTACACCTTC
size: once
V: TRBV27
D: TRBD1
J: TRBJ1-2

CDR3: CASSRDRGLTYEQYF
DNA: TGTGCCAGCAGCCGGGACAGGGGGCTAACGTACGAGCAGTACTTC
size: once
V: TRBV5-4
D: TRBD1
J: TRBJ2-7

CDR3: CASSLKYGQGYEQYF
DNA: TGTGCCAGCAGCTTAAAGTATGGGCAGGGCTACGAGCAGTACTTC
size: .
V: TRBV7-2
D: .
J: TRBJ2-7

CDR3: CASSLGGQGVSSYTF
DNA: TGTGCCAGCAGCTTAGGGGGACAGGGAGTTTCTAGCTACACCTTC
size: .
V: TRBV7-2
D: TRBD1
J: TRBJ1-2